This entry is about one TCR beta chain. Profiled with immunoSEQ multiplex PCR; TCRdb holds only in-frame clones, not every one. Seen here are several thousand clones, roughly 56% observed once, and the top ten hold approximately 18%. Germline V CDR1 and CDR2: SNHLY, FYNNEI. V lost 3 bases to trimming and J lost 9 bases, with 6 bases between them. CDR3 size: 12 residues. These data come from a study of tissue T cells after allogeneic stem cell transplantation. Material: tissue from the jejunum, obtained at autopsy. The receptor's source is a female donor older than 55 with lung cancer. J is TRBJ1-6 and V is TRBV2; D unclear. The CDR3 here is CASSEEGSPLHF. The CDR3 DNA reads as TGTGCCAGCAGTGAGGAAGGTTCACCCCTCCACTTT.